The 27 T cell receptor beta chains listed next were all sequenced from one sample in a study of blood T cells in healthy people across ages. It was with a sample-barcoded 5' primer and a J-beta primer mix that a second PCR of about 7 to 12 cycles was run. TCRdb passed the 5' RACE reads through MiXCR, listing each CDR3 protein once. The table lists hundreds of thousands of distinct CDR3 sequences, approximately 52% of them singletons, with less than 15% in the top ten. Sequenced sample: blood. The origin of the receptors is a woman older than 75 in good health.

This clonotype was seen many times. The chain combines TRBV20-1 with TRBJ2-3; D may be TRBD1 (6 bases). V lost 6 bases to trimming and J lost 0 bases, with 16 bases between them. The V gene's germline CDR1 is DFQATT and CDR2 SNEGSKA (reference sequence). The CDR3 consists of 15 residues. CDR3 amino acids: CSAYPGATSTDTQYF. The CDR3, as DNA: TGCAGTGCGTACCCAGGGGCTACTAGCACAGATACGCAGTATTTT.

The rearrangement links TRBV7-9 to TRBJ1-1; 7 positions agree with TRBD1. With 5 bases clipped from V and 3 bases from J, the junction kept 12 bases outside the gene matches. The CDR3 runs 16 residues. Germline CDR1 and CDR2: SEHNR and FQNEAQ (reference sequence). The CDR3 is CASSPTKGAGHTEAFF. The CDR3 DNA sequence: TGTGCCAGCAGCCCCACCAAGGGGGCAGGGCACACTGAAGCTTTCTTT.

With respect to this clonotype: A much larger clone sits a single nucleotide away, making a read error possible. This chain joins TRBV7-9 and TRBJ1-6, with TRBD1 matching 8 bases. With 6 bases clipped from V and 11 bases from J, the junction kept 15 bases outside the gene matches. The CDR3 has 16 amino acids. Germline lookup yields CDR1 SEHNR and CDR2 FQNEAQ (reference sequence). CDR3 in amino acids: CASSFLRGTGDTPLHF. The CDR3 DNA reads TGTGCCAGCAGTTTCCTCAGAGGGACAGGAGATACACCCCTCCACTTT.

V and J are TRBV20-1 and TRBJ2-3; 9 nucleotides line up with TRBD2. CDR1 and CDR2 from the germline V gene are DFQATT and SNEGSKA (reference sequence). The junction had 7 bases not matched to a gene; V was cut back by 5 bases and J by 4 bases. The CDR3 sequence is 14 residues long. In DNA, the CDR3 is TGCAGTGCTCCGCTAGCGGGGATAGCAGATACGCAGTATTTT. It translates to CSAPLAGIADTQYF.

CDR3 loop: CASSQDYAGGIYGYTF. The CDR3 DNA sequence: TGCGCCAGCAGCCAAGATTACGCAGGGGGCATCTATGGCTACACCTTC. The chain combines TRBV4-3 with TRBJ1-2; TRBD1 matches at 8 bases. Losses at the gene ends were 0 bases for V and 4 bases for J; bases not matched to a gene: 7. The CDR3 has 16 amino acids. Germline V lookup: CDR1 LGHNA, CDR2 YSLEER.

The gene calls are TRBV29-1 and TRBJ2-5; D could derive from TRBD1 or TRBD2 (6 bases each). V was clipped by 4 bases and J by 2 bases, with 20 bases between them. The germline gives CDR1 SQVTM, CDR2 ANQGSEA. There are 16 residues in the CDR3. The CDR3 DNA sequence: TGCAGCGTTGGGGGGACGGGGGCTACCCTTCAAGAGACCCAGTACTTC. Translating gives CSVGGTGATLQETQYF.

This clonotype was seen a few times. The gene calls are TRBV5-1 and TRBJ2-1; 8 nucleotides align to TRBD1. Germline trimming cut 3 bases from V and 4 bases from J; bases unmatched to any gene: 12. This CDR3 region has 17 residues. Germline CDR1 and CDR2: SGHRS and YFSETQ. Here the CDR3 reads CASSSAGGRGLYNEQFF. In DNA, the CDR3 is TGCGCCAGCAGCTCTGCAGGGGGCAGAGGGTTATACAATGAGCAGTTCTTC.

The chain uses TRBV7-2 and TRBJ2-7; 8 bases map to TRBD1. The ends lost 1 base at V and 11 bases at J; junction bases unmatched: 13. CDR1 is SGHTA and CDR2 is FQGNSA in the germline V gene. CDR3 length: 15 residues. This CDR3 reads CASSLGWTGNPREYF. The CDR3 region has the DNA TGTGCCAGCAGCTTAGGATGGACAGGGAACCCTCGGGAGTACTTC.

CDR3 amino acids: CASSPSGGKNIQYF. The CDR3 nucleotides read TGTGCCAGCTCCCCGTCAGGGGGAAAAAACATTCAGTACTTC. V usage is TRBV9 and J usage is TRBJ2-4, with 7 bases that match TRBD1. This CDR3 has 14 amino acids. Germline CDR1 reads SGDLS; CDR2 reads YYNGEE. V lost 7 bases to trimming and J lost 4 bases; unmatched junction nucleotides: 8.

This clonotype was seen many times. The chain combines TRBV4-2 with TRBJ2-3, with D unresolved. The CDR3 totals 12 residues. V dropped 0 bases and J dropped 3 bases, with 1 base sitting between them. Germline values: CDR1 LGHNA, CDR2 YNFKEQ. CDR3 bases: TGTGCCAGCAGCCAAGATACAGATACGCAGTATTTT. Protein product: CASSQDTDTQYF.

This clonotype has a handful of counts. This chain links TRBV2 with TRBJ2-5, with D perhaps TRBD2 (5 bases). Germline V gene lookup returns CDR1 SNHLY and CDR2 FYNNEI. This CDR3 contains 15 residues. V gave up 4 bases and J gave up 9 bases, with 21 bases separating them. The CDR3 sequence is CASSVGSGSSRPQYF. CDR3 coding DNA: TGTGCCAGCAGTGTAGGGAGTGGCTCCAGCCGGCCCCAGTACTTC.

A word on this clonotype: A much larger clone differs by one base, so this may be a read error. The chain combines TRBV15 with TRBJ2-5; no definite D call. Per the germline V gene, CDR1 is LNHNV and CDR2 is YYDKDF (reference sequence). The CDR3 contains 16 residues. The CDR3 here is CATSRETVRMKETRYF. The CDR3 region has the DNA TGTGCCACCAGCAGAGAGACCGTAAGGATGAAAGAGACCCGGTACTTC.

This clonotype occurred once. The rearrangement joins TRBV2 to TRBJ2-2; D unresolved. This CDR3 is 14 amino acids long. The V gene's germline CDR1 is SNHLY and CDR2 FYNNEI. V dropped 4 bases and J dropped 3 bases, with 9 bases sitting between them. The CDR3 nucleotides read TGTGCCAGCAGTGTGGTCTCTTACACCGGGGAGCTGTTTTTT. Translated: CASSVVSYTGELFF.

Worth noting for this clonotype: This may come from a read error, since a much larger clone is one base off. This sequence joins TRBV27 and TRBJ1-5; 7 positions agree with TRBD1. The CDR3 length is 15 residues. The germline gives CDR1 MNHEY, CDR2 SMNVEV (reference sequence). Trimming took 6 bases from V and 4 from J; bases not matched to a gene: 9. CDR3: CASRPAGGGNQPQHF. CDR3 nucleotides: TGTGCCAGCAGGCCCGCAGGGGGGGGAAATCAGCCCCAGCATTTT.

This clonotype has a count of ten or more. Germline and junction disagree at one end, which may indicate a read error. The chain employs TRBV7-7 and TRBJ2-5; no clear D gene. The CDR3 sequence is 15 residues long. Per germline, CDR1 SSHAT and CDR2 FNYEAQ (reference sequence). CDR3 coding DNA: TGTGCTAGCAGCTTCGGGCAGACCTTACAAGAGACCCAGTACTTC. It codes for CASSFGQTLQETQYF.

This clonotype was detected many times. CDR3 region: CSASQPSGGVKNEQFF. The DNA of the CDR3 is TGCAGTGCTAGCCAGCCCTCGGGGGGGGTGAAAAATGAGCAGTTCTTC. The chain combines TRBV20-1 with TRBJ2-1; TRBD2 agrees at 8 bases. V shed 3 bases, J shed 7 bases, and the junction held 14 bases outside the gene matches. This CDR3 is 16 amino acids long. Germline-derived CDR1 and CDR2 are DFQATT and SNEGSKA (reference sequence).

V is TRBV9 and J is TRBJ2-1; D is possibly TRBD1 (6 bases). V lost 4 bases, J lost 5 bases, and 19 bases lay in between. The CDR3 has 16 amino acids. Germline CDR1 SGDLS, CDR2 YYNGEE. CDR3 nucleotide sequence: TGTGCCAGCAGCCCCGGGACATTGGGAGCCCACAATGAGCAGTTCTTC. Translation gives CASSPGTLGAHNEQFF.

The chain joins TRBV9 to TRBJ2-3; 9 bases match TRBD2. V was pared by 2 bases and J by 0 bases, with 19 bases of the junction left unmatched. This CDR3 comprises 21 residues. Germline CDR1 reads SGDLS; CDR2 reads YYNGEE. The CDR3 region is CASSVSPRAGGIFVSTDTQYF. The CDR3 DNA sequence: TGTGCCAGCAGCGTCTCCCCTCGGGCGGGAGGGATTTTTGTGAGCACAGATACGCAGTATTTT.

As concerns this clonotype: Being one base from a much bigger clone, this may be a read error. CDR3 sequence (DNA): TGCAGCGTTGCGGGACTAATGAACACTGAAGCTTTCTTT. Its protein product is CSVAGLMNTEAFF. The chain couples TRBV29-1 to TRBJ1-1; the D gene is possibly TRBD1 (5 bases). Germline V gene sequence: CDR1 SQVTM, CDR2 ANQGSEA. V was shortened by 4 bases and J by 0 bases, with 9 bases between the two germline ends. The CDR3 length is 13 residues.

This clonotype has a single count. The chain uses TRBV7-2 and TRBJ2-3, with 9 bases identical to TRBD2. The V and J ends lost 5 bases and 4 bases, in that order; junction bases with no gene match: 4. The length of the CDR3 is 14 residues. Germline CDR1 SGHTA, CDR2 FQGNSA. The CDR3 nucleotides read TGTGCCAGCAGCCGGGCGGGGGGGGCAGATACGCAGTATTTT. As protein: CASSRAGGADTQYF. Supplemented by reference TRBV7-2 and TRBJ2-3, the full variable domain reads GAGVSQSPSNKVTEKGKDVELRCDPISGHTALYWYRQSLGQGLEFLIYFQGNSAPDKSGLPSDRFSAERTGGSVSTLTIQRTQQEDSAVYLCASSRAGGADTQYFGPGTRLTVL.

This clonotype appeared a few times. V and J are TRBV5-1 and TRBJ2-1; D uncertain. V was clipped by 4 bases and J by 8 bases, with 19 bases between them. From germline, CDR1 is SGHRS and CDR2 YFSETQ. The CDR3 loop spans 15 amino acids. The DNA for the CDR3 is TGCGCCAGCAGCGTTCAGCCGCCCCCCCTGCATGAGCAGTTCTTC. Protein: CASSVQPPPLHEQFF.

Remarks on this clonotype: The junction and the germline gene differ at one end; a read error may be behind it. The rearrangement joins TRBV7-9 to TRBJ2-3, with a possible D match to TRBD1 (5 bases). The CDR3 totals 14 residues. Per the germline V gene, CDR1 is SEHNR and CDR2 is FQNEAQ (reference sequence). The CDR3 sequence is CAGSPRASTDTQYF. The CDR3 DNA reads TGTGCCGGCAGCCCCAGGGCCAGCACAGATACGCAGTATTTT.

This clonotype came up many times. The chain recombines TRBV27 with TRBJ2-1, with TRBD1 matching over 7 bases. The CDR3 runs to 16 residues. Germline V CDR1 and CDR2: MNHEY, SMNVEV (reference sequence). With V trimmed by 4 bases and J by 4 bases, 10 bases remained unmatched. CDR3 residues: CASSSQGERHYNEQFF. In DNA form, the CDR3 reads TGTGCCAGCAGTTCTCAGGGGGAACGCCATTACAATGAGCAGTTCTTC.

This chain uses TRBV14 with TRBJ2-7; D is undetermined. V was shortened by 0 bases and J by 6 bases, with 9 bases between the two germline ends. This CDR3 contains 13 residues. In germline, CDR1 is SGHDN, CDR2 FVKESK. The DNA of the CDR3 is TGTGCCAGCAGCCAAGATGTCCGCGGCGAGCAGTACTTC. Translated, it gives CASSQDVRGEQYF. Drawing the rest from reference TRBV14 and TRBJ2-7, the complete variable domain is EAGVTQFPSHSVIEKGQTVTLRCDPISGHDNLYWYRRVMGKEIKFLLHFVKESKQDESGMPNNRFLAERTGGTYSTLKVQPAELEDSGVYFCASSQDVRGEQYFGPGTRLTVT.

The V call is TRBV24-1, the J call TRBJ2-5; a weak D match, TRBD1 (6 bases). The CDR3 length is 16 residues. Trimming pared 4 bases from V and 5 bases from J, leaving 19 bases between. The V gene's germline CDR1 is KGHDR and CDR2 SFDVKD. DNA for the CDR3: TGTGCCACCAGTGACCCTGATCAGGGGTTTTTGGAGACCCAGTACTTC. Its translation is CATSDPDQGFLETQYF.

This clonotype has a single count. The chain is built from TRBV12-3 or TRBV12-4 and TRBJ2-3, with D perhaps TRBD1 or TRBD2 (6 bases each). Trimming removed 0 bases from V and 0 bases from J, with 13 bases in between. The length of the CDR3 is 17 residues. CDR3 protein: CASSLARQGTSTDTQYF. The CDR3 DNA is TGTGCCAGCAGTTTAGCGCGCCAGGGGACTAGCACAGATACGCAGTATTTT.

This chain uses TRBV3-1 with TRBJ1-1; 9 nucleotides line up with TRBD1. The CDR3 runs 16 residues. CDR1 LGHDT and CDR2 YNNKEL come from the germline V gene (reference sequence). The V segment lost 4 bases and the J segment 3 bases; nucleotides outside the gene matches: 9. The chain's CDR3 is CASSRLITGGDTEAFF. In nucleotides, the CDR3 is TGTGCCAGCAGCCGCTTGATCACAGGGGGCGACACTGAAGCTTTCTTT.